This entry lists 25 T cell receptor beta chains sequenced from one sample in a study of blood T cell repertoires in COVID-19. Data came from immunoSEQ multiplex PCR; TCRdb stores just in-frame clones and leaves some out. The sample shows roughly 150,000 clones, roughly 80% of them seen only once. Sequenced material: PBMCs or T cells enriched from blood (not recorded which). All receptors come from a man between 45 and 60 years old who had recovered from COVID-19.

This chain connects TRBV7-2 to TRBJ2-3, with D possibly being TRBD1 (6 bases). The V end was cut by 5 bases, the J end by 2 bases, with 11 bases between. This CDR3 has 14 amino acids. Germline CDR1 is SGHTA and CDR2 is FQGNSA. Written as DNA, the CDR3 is TGTGCCAGCAGCCCGGGGACACTCACAGATACGCAGTATTTT. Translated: CASSPGTLTDTQYF.

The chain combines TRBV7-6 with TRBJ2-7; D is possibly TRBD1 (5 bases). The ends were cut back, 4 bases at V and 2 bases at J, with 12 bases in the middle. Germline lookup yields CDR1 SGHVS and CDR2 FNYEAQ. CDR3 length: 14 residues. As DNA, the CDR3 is TGTGCCAGCAGCTCACAGGAGAATACCTACGAGCAGTACTTC. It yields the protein CASSSQENTYEQYF.

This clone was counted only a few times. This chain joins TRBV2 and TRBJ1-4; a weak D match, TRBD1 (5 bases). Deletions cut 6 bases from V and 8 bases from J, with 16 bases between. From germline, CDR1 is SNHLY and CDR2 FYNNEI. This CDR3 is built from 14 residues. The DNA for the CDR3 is TGTGCCAGCAGAAGTCAGGGTTTGCGCGAAAAACTGTTTTTT. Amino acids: CASRSQGLREKLFF. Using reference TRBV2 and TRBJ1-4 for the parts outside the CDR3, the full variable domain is EPEVTQTPSHQVTQMGQEVILRCVPISNHLYFYWYRQILGQKVEFLVSFYNNEISEKSEIFDDQFSVERPDGSNFTLKIRSTKLEDSAMYFCASRSQGLREKLFFGSGTQLSVL.

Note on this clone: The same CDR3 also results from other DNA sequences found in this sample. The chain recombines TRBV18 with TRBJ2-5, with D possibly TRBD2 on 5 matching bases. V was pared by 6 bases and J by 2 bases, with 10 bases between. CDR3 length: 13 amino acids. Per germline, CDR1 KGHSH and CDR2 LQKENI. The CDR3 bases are TGTGCCAGCTCGCCGGGATTACAAGAGACCCAGTACTTC. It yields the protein CASSPGLQETQYF.

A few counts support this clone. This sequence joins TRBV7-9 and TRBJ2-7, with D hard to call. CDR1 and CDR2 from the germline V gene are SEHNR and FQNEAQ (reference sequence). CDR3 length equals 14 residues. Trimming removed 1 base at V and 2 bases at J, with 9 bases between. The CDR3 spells CASSLVGGTYEQYF. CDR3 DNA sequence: TGTGCCAGCAGCTTAGTCGGCGGCACCTACGAGCAGTACTTC.

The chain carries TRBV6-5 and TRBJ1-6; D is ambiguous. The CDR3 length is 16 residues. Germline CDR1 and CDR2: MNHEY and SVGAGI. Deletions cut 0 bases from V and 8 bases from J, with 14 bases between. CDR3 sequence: CASSYSYLGRDSPLHF. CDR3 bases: TGTGCCAGCAGTTACTCGTATCTGGGGAGGGATTCACCCCTCCACTTT.

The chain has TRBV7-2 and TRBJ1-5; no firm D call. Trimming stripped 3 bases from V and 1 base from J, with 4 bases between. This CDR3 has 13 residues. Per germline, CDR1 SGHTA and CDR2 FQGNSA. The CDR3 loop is CASSLSSNQPQHF. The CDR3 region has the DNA TGTGCCAGCAGCTTGTCGAGCAATCAGCCCCAGCATTTT.

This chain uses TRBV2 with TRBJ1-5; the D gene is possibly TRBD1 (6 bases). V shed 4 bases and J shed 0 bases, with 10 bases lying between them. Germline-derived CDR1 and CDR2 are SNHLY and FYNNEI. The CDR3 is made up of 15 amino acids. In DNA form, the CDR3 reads TGTGCCAGCAGTGGGACAGACCATAGCAATCAGCCCCAGCATTTT. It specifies CASSGTDHSNQPQHF. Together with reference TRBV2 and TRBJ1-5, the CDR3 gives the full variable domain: EPEVTQTPSHQVTQMGQEVILRCVPISNHLYFYWYRQILGQKVEFLVSFYNNEISEKSEIFDDQFSVERPDGSNFTLKIRSTKLEDSAMYFCASSGTDHSNQPQHFGDGTRLSIL.

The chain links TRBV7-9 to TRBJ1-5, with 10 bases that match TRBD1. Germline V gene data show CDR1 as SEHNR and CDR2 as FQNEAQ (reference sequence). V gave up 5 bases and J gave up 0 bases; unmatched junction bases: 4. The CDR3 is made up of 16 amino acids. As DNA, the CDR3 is TGTGCCAGCAGCGCCGGACAGGGGGATAGCAATCAGCCCCAGCATTTT. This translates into CASSAGQGDSNQPQHF.

This CDR3 is CSVKTGGNNYGYTF. In DNA form, the CDR3 reads TGCAGCGTTAAGACAGGGGGTAATAACTATGGCTACACCTTC. The V and J genes are TRBV29-1 and TRBJ1-2; 9 bases are shared with TRBD1. Trimming at V came to 5 bases and at J to 1 base, leaving 5 bases not matched to a gene. This CDR3 is 14 amino acids long. Germline CDR1 and CDR2: SQVTM and ANQGSEA.

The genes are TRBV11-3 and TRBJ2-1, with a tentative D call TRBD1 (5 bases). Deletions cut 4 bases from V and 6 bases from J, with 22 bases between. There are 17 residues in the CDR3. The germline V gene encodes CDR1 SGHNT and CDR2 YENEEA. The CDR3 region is CASSYASMQGAGNEQFF. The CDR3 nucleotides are TGTGCCAGCAGCTACGCTTCTATGCAGGGTGCTGGCAATGAGCAGTTCTTC. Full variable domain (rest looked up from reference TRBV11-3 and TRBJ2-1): EAGVVQSPRYKIIEKKQPVAFWCNPISGHNTLYWYLQNLGQGPELLIRYENEEAVDDSQLPKDRFSAERLKGVDSTLKIQPAELGDSAVYLCASSYASMQGAGNEQFFGPGTRLTVL.

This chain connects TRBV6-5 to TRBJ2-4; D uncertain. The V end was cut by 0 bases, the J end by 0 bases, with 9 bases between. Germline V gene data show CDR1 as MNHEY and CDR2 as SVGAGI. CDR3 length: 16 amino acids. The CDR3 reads CASSYSASLAKNIQYF. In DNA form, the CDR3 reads TGTGCCAGCAGTTACTCTGCGTCTCTAGCCAAAAACATTCAGTACTTC.

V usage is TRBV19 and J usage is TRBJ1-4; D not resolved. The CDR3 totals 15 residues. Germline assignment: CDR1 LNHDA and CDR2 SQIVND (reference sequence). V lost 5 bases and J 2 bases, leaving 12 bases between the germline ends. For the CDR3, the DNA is TGTGCCAGTAGTGTCCGCCGGGGTACTAATGAAAAACTGTTTTTT. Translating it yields CASSVRRGTNEKLFF.

The DNA for the CDR3 is TGTGCCAGCAGCCCCCCGGGCGCGGGGGGGGGCACCATATATTTT. It is translated as CASSPPGAGGGTIYF. The genes are TRBV3-1 (or the pseudogene TRBV3-2) and TRBJ1-3; maybe TRBD1 (5 bases). This CDR3 comprises 15 residues. V was cut by 4 bases and J by 9 bases, with 19 bases left in between. CDR1 and CDR2 from the germline V gene are LGHDT and YNNKEL (reference sequence).

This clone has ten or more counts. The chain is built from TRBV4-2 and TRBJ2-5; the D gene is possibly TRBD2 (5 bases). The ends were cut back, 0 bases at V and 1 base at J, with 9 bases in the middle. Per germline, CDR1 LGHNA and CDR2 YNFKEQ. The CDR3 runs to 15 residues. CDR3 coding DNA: TGTGCCAGCAGCCAAGATAGGAGCGGCCAAGAGACCCAGTACTTC. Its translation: CASSQDRSGQETQYF.

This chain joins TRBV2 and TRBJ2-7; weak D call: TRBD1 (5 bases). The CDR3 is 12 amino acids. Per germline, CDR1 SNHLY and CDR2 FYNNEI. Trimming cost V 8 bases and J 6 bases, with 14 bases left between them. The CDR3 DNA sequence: TGTGCCAGCGGGCAGGGCTCGGGCGAGCAGTACTTC. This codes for CASGQGSGEQYF.

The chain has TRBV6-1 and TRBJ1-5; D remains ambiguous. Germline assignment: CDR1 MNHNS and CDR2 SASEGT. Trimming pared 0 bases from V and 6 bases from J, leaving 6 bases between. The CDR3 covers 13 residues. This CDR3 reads CASSEAAVQPQHF. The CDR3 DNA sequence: TGTGCCAGCAGTGAAGCGGCGGTTCAGCCCCAGCATTTT.

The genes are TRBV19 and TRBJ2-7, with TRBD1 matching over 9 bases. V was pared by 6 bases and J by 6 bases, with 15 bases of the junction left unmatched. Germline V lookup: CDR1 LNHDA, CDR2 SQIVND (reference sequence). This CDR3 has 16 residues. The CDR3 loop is CASRKTGQGPLLEQYF. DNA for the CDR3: TGTGCCAGTAGAAAGACGGGACAGGGACCCTTGCTCGAGCAGTACTTC.

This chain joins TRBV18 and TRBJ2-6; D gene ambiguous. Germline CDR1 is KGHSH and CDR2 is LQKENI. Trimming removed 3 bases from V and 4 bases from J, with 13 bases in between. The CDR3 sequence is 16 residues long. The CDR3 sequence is CASSPNKTPGANVLTF. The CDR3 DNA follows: TGTGCCAGCTCACCGAATAAGACTCCCGGGGCCAACGTCCTGACTTTC.

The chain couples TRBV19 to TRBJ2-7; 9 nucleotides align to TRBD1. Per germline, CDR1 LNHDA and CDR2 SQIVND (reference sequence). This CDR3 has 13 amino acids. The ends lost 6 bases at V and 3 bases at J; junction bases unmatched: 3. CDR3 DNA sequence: TGTGCCAGTAGCCCGACAGGGGGCTACGAGCAGTACTTC. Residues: CASSPTGGYEQYF.

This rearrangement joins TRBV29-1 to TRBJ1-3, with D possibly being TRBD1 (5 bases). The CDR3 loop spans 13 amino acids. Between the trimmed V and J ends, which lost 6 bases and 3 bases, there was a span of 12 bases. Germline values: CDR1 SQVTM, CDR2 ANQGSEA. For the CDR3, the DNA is TGCAGCGTCCTAGGACAAAATGGAAACACCATATATTTT. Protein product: CSVLGQNGNTIYF. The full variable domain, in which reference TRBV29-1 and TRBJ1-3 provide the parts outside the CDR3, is SAVISQKPSRDICQRGTSLTIQCQVDSQVTMMFWYRQQPGQSLTLIATANQGSEATYESGFVIDKFPISRPNLTFSTLTVSNMSPEDSSIYLCSVLGQNGNTIYFGEGSWLTVV.

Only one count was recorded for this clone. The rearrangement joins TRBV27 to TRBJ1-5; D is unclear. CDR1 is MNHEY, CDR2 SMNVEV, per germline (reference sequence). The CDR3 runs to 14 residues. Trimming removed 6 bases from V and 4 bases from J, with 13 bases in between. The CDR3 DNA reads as TGTGCCAGCAGGCCCGGTACAGCTAATCAGCCCCAGCATTTT. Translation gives CASRPGTANQPQHF.

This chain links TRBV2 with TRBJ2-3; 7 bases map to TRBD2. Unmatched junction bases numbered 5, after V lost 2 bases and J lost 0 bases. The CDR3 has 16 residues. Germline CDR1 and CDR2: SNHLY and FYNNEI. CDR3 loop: CASSEQGLPSTDTQYF. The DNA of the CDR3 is TGTGCCAGCAGTGAACAGGGACTACCAAGCACAGATACGCAGTATTTT.

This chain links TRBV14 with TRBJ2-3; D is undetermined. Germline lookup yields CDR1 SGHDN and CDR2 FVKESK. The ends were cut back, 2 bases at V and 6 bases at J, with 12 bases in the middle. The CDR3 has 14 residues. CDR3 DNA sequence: TGTGCCAGCAGCCAATCCGGGTTTTACGATACGCAGTATTTT. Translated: CASSQSGFYDTQYF.

DNA for the CDR3: TGTGCCAGCAGCGTGATCACGGGACAGTACAATGAGCAGTTCTTC. Translating gives CASSVITGQYNEQFF. This rearrangement joins TRBV7-2 to TRBJ2-1, with 7 bases identical to TRBD1. Germline V gene lookup returns CDR1 SGHTA and CDR2 FQGNSA. V lost 5 bases, J lost 4 bases, and 8 bases stayed unmatched. There are 15 residues in the CDR3.